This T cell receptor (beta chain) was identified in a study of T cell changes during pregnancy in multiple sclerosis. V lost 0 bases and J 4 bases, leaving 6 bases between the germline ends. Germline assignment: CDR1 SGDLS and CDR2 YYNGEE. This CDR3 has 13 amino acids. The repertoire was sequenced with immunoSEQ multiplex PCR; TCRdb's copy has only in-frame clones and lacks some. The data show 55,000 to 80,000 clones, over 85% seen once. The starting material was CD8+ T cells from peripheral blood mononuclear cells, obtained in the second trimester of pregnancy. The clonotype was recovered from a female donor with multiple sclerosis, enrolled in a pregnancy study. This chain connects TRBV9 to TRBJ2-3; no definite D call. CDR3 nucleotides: TGTGCCAGCAGCGTAGTCCCCGCAGATACGCAGTATTTT. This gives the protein CASSVVPADTQYF. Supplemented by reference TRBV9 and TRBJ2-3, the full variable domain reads DSGVTQTPKHLITATGQRVTLRCSPRSGDLSVYWYQQSLDQGLQFLIQYYNGEERAKGNILERFSAQQFPDLHSELNLSSLELGDSALYFCASSVVPADTQYFGPGTRLTVL.